These 2 T cell receptor beta chains originate from one sample sequenced in a study of T-cell memory formation after mild COVID-19. TCRdb re-called the 5' RACE reads with MiXCR, one entry per CDR3 protein. The data show about half a million distinct CDR3 sequences, roughly 20% seen once. Sequences were obtained from PBMCs or a T cell subset sorted from them (not recorded which). Receptor source: an adult woman who had mild COVID-19 (a few samples of this study predate the infection). Cell type and time point are not known.

V and J are TRBV10-3 and TRBJ2-7, with 10 positions matching TRBD2. V shed 6 bases and J 4 bases; nucleotides not matched to a gene: 18. The CDR3 length is 18 residues. Germline CDR1 ENHRY, CDR2 SYGVKD. The CDR3 DNA is TGTGCCATCAGGACCGGGACTAGCGTCCCGGGGATGGGATACGAGCAGTACTTC. It codes for CAIRTGTSVPGMGYEQYF.

CDR3 sequence reads: CASSSHRGSGTEAFF. DNA for the CDR3: TGTGCCAGCAGCTCCCACAGGGGGTCGGGCACTGAAGCTTTCTTT. The V gene is TRBV7-2, the J gene TRBJ1-1; TRBD1 matches at 8 bases. The V gene end was trimmed by 4 bases and the J gene end by 4 bases; junction bases not matched to a gene: 8. This CDR3 region has 15 residues. Germline-derived CDR1 and CDR2 are SGHTA and FQGNSA.